What follows are 21 T cell receptor beta chains derived from one specimen sequenced in a study of T cell repertoires in aging, cancer and after chemotherapy. TCR beta rearrangements were amplified from peripheral blood genomic DNA. A mixed TRB-A/B primer pool amplified rearranged TRB by multiplex touch-down PCR. TCRdb analysed the multiplex PCR reads with MiXCR anew, one entry per CDR3 protein. The sample yields almost 9,500 distinct CDR3 sequences, roughly a third seen once. The sequenced sample was blood. These receptor sequences come from a human donor in good health.

J is TRBJ2-4 and V is TRBV20-1, with TRBD1 matching 7 bases. Germline V gives CDR1 DFQATT, CDR2 SNEGSKA (reference sequence). The CDR3 spans 15 residues. V was pared by 0 bases and J by 5 bases, with 7 bases of the junction left unmatched. The CDR3 DNA reads as TGCAGTGCTAGAGATCAATCCGGGACAGAAAACATTCAGTACTTC. Its protein product is CSARDQSGTENIQYF.

The gene calls are TRBV5-5 and TRBJ1-2; TRBD1 might be the D (5 bases). CDR3 length: 14 amino acids. V was trimmed by 4 bases and J by 2 bases, leaving 12 bases between them. Germline assignment: CDR1 SGHKS and CDR2 YYEKEE (reference sequence). The CDR3 nucleotides are TGTGCCAGCAGCCCTTGGCGGGGCAACTATGGCTACACCTTC. Its protein is CASSPWRGNYGYTF.

The chain combines TRBV6-2 or TRBV6-3 with TRBJ1-2; the D is unclear. V was shortened by 0 bases and J by 4 bases, with 15 bases between the two germline ends. This CDR3 has 16 residues. Germline V CDR1 and CDR2: MNHEY, SVGEGT. The CDR3 bases are TGTGCCAGCAGTTACTCGAGGGCCGCCCAGGTCTATGGCTACACCTTC. Translated, it gives CASSYSRAAQVYGYTF.

A few counts support this clonotype. The V gene is TRBV6-1, the J gene TRBJ2-7; a weak D match, TRBD2 (6 bases). The CDR3 contains 15 residues. Deletions cut 6 bases from V and 5 bases from J, with 20 bases between. The V gene's germline CDR1 is MNHNS and CDR2 SASEGT. The CDR3 sequence is CASSNPRDSGHEQYF. The DNA for the CDR3 is TGTGCCAGCAGCAACCCCCGGGACTCCGGGCACGAGCAGTACTTC.

This chain uses TRBV6-5 with TRBJ1-2; 9 bases line up with TRBD1. Germline V lookup: CDR1 MNHEY, CDR2 SVGAGI. This CDR3 comprises 14 residues. The V segment lost 5 bases and the J segment 4 bases; nucleotides outside the gene matches: 5. The DNA of the CDR3 is TGTGCCAGCAGTGCCCGGGACAGGGTCTATGGCTACACCTTC. The encoded protein is CASSARDRVYGYTF.

V and J are TRBV19 and TRBJ2-2; either TRBD1 or TRBD2 may fit D (6 bases each). V was clipped by 2 bases and J by 4 bases, with 14 bases between them. The CDR3 consists of 16 residues. The V gene's germline CDR1 is LNHDA and CDR2 SQIVND (reference sequence). The CDR3 sequence is CASSIKGGAGTGELFF. For the CDR3, the DNA is TGTGCCAGTAGTATAAAGGGGGGCGCGGGCACCGGGGAGCTGTTTTTT.

This clonotype was seen a handful of times. The rearrangement links TRBV24-1 to TRBJ2-7, with 7 bases lining up with TRBD1. Germline CDR1 is KGHDR and CDR2 is SFDVKD. Germline trimming cut 9 bases from V and 0 bases from J; bases unmatched to any gene: 13. The CDR3 totals 16 residues. The CDR3 nucleotides read TGTGCCACCTCGGGACAGCGCGTTCAGGACTCCTACGAGCAGTACTTC. This sequence encodes CATSGQRVQDSYEQYF.

The V and J genes are TRBV6-1 and TRBJ1-5; maybe TRBD1 (5 bases). The CDR3 consists of 14 residues. Trimming removed 6 bases from V and 5 bases from J, with 14 bases in between. From germline, CDR1 is MNHNS and CDR2 SASEGT. DNA of the CDR3: TGTGCCAGCAGGGCCGCAGGGTACTATCAGCCCCAGCATTTT. Amino acids: CASRAAGYYQPQHF.

V and J are TRBV6-5 and TRBJ1-1, with no clear D. The CDR3 consists of 13 residues. Germline-derived CDR1 and CDR2 are MNHEY and SVGAGI. With 4 bases removed from V and 3 bases from J, the gap between germline ends came to 9 bases. The CDR3 nucleotides read TGTGCCAGCAGTTCGCAGGCATACACTGAAGCTTTCTTT. Its translation: CASSSQAYTEAFF.

The rearrangement links TRBV20-1 to TRBJ1-6; a possible D gene is TRBD1 (5 bases). V dropped 0 bases and J dropped 9 bases, with 24 bases sitting between them. CDR1 is DFQATT and CDR2 is SNEGSKA in the germline V gene (reference sequence). The CDR3 has 18 amino acids. The DNA for the CDR3 is TGCAGTGCTAGAGATCCGGGACGCGCGGAAATTGGCCCTTCACCCCTCCACTTT. Its protein is CSARDPGRAEIGPSPLHF.

This clonotype has more than one count but fewer than ten. The chain employs TRBV5-5 and TRBJ1-2; tentatively, D is TRBD1 (6 bases). The CDR3 loop spans 12 amino acids. Trimming pared 4 bases from V and 8 bases from J, leaving 12 bases between. CDR1 is SGHKS, CDR2 YYEKEE, per germline (reference sequence). The CDR3 reads CASSPRGGGYTF. DNA for the CDR3: TGTGCCAGCAGCCCTCGGGGGGGCGGCTACACCTTC.

The J gene is TRBJ2-1, the V gene TRBV7-3, with D possibly being TRBD2 (6 bases). V was pared by 4 bases and J by 5 bases, with 15 bases between. The CDR3 is 15 amino acids. Germline values: CDR1 SGHTA, CDR2 FQGTGA. The CDR3 sequence is CASSSQGLPNNEQFF. In nucleotides, the CDR3 is TGTGCCAGCAGCTCGCAGGGACTTCCGAACAATGAGCAGTTCTTC.

By sample fraction, this clonotype is medium-sized (0.01 to 0.1%). The genes are TRBV12-3 or TRBV12-4 and TRBJ1-2; D not certain. This CDR3 has 13 amino acids. The V end was cut by 1 base, the J end by 6 bases, with 9 bases between. CDR3 sequence: CASSLGALDGYTF. The CDR3 coding sequence is TGTGCCAGCAGTTTAGGGGCCCTGGATGGCTACACCTTC.

As for this clonotype: One end of the junction is discordant with germline, which a read error may explain. The rearrangement links TRBV5-5 to TRBJ1-6; D possibly corresponds to TRBD1 (5 bases). The CDR3 runs to 16 residues. Germline V gives CDR1 SGHKS, CDR2 YYEKEE (reference sequence). The CDR3: CASSLGGGWYNTPLHF. The CDR3 region has the DNA TGTGCCAGCAGCTTGGGCGGGGGTTGGTATAATACACCCCTCCACTTT.

This clonotype was detected a few times. This sequence joins TRBV18 and TRBJ2-7, with 7 nucleotides matching TRBD2. Germline CDR1 and CDR2: KGHSH and LQKENI. CDR3 length: 14 amino acids. Trimming removed 6 bases from V and 3 bases from J; junction bases left unmatched: 8. The CDR3: CASSPGLVNYEQYF. The DNA of the CDR3 is TGTGCCAGCTCGCCCGGACTAGTGAACTACGAGCAGTACTTC.

By share of the sample, this clonotype is large. The chain uses TRBV6-5 and TRBJ1-5; D possibly corresponds to TRBD1 (6 bases). The V and J ends lost 4 bases and 5 bases respectively, with 21 bases between them. From germline, CDR1 is MNHEY and CDR2 SVGAGI. The CDR3 spans 17 residues. In DNA, the CDR3 is TGTGCCAGCAGTTCCGCCAAATGGACAGTCGGCGATCAGCCCCAGCATTTT. Its translation: CASSSAKWTVGDQPQHF.

This clonotype came up a few times. The rearrangement links TRBV20-1 to TRBJ2-3; no firm D call. Germline assignment: CDR1 DFQATT and CDR2 SNEGSKA (reference sequence). With 2 bases removed from V and 0 bases from J, the gap between germline ends came to 9 bases. The CDR3 consists of 14 residues. CDR3 amino acids: CSARRQSSTDTQYF. The DNA of the CDR3 is TGCAGTGCTAGAAGGCAGAGTAGCACAGATACGCAGTATTTT.

V gene TRBV5-1 combines with J gene TRBJ1-5; D uncertain. The CDR3 is 14 residues long. Between the trimmed V and J ends, which lost 4 bases and 3 bases, there was a span of 11 bases. Germline CDR1 and CDR2: SGHRS and YFSETQ. CDR3 loop: CASSEGLNNQPQHF. CDR3 nucleotide sequence: TGCGCCAGCAGCGAAGGACTGAACAATCAGCCCCAGCATTTT. Variable domain in full (rest from reference TRBV5-1 and TRBJ1-5): KAGVTQTPRYLIKTRGQQVTLSCSPISGHRSVSWYQQTPGQGLQFLFEYFSETQRNKGNFPGRFSGRQFSNSRSEMNVSTLELGDSALYLCASSEGLNNQPQHFGDGTRLSIL.

This clonotype appeared a few times. The rearrangement uses TRBV6-2 or TRBV6-3 and TRBJ2-3; 8 bases line up with TRBD2. Germline CDR1 MNHEY, CDR2 SVGEGT. V shed 2 bases, J shed 2 bases, and the junction held 3 bases outside the gene matches. The CDR3 is 15 residues long. The CDR3 loop is CASSYGAGDTDTQYF. The CDR3 DNA reads as TGTGCCAGCAGTTACGGAGCGGGGGACACAGATACGCAGTATTTT.

This clonotype is medium-sized within its sample. The gene calls are TRBV29-1 and TRBJ2-5; D possibly corresponds to TRBD1 (6 bases). V lost 7 bases and J lost 5, with 11 bases in between. The V gene's germline CDR1 is SQVTM and CDR2 ANQGSEA. There are 11 residues in the CDR3. The CDR3 protein is CSGGQRETQYF. CDR3 DNA sequence: TGCAGCGGCGGACAGCGGGAGACCCAGTACTTC.

This clonotype was picked up a small number of times. J is TRBJ2-7 and V is TRBV10-3; D is possibly TRBD1 (5 bases). V lost 3 bases and J lost 3, with 15 bases in between. The CDR3 is made up of 15 amino acids. The germline gives CDR1 ENHRY, CDR2 SYGVKD. The DNA for the CDR3 is TGTGCCATCAGTGACACGAGGCAGGGAATCTACGAGCAGTACGTC. Translated: CAISDTRQGIYEQYV.